This T cell receptor (beta chain) was retrieved from a study of T cell responses to AZD1222 COVID-19 vaccine. Study as a whole: Pooled together were second doses at about 4 or about 12 weeks.

Clones were sequenced by immunoSEQ multiplex PCR, and TCRdb holds only the in-frame ones, with some missing. The sample holds over 120,000 clones, roughly 92% seen once. General study points: White British ancestry dominated among donors, who included more females, and clonal diversity was possibly underestimated. At 160-218 and 743-854, vaccine-associated CD4 TCRs were dominant, and they spanned spike.

As concerns this clone: Its antigen is not identified.

The V gene lost 0 bases and the J gene lost 2 bases, with 8 bases spanning the gap. Germline assignment: CDR1 LNHNV and CDR2 YYDKDF (reference sequence). The CDR3 runs 16 residues. The source is an adult in good health. The chain links TRBV15 to TRBJ2-6; D remains ambiguous. The sample consisted of peripheral blood, taken on day 0 of AZD1222 vaccination. CDR3 residues: CATSRDRGPGANVLTF. DNA for the CDR3: TGTGCCACCAGCAGAGATAGAGGACCTGGGGCCAACGTCCTGACTTTC.